A single sample gave rise to the 12 T cell receptor beta chains below, sequenced in a study of shared clonotypes between healthy human individuals. Produced via immunoSEQ multiplex PCR; TCRdb's table is partial and in-frame only. The repertoire holds about 2.4 million clones, with over 85% as singletons. Sequenced sample: naive CD4+ T cells from PBMCs. Subset of the sample: CD45RA+ positively selected. These TCRs come from a man between 18 and 35 years old in good health. Some clones in this sample may be carry-over from other donors' samples.

The chain carries TRBV5-1 and TRBJ2-2, with 7 bases identical to TRBD1. The V gene's germline CDR1 is SGHRS and CDR2 YFSETQ. With V trimmed by 9 bases and J by 2 bases, 13 bases remained unmatched. The CDR3 totals 16 residues. This CDR3 is CATSRGSWGNTGELFF. The DNA of the CDR3 is TGCGCCACGTCCAGGGGGAGTTGGGGCAACACCGGGGAGCTGTTTTTT.

Comments on this clone: This CDR3 is also generated by other DNA sequences in the sample. This chain joins TRBV28 and TRBJ1-1; possibly TRBD1 for D (6 bases). CDR3 length: 14 amino acids. The ends were cut back, 2 bases at V and 1 base at J, with 8 bases in the middle. Per germline, CDR1 MDHEN and CDR2 SYDVKM. CDR3 bases: TGTGCCAGCAGTTTACTGGACAGGAACACTGAAGCTTTCTTT. It translates to CASSLLDRNTEAFF.

This clone came up once. The chain recombines TRBV6-1 with TRBJ2-1, with D uncertain. The germline CDR1 and CDR2 sequences are MNHNS and SASEGT. The CDR3 sequence is 11 residues long. The V end lost 8 bases, the J end lost 4 bases, and 6 bases lay between the germline ends. CDR3 in amino acids: CASQIYNEQFF. The CDR3 coding sequence is TGTGCCAGCCAAATTTACAATGAGCAGTTCTTC.

The chain carries TRBV29-1 and TRBJ2-1; 13 bases align to TRBD2. CDR1 is SQVTM, CDR2 ANQGSEA, per germline. J lost 10 bases, V lost 2 bases, and 5 bases had no gene match. The CDR3 extends over 14 amino acids. The DNA for the CDR3 is TGCAGCGTTGAAAGGACTAGCGGGAGAGTGGAGCAGTTCTTC. This codes for CSVERTSGRVEQFF.

The CDR3 nucleotides read TGCGCCAGCAGCTCCCGGGACCGCGAGGTCAAGCAGTACTTC. This translates into CASSSRDREVKQYF. V is TRBV5-1 and J is TRBJ2-7; D may be TRBD1 or TRBD2 (5 bases each). This CDR3 region has 14 residues. With 3 bases removed from V and 8 bases from J, the gap between germline ends came to 18 bases. Germline V gene data show CDR1 as SGHRS and CDR2 as YFSETQ.

The chain recombines TRBV7-2 with TRBJ2-3; D is possibly TRBD1 (5 bases). Germline V lookup: CDR1 SGHTA, CDR2 FQGNSA. CDR3 size: 15 residues. Trimming cost V 1 base and J 4 bases, with 12 bases left between them. The CDR3 protein is CASSLVGREADTQYF. CDR3 DNA sequence: TGTGCCAGCAGCTTAGTAGGCAGGGAAGCAGATACGCAGTATTTT.

The CDR3 sequence: CASGSRRAEAFF. For the CDR3, the DNA is TGTGCTAGTGGTTCTCGACGGGCAGAAGCTTTCTTT. The gene calls are TRBV12-5 and TRBJ1-1; D is ambiguous. The germline gives CDR1 LGHNT, CDR2 FRNRAP. Trimming left V 4 bases short and J 8 bases short, with 11 bases between. The CDR3 runs 12 residues.

The J gene is TRBJ2-3, the V gene TRBV5-1; 7 bases are shared with TRBD2. This CDR3 has 15 residues. Germline CDR1 SGHRS, CDR2 YFSETQ. After removal of 2 bases from V and 4 bases from J, the junction contained 7 bases not matched to a gene. The CDR3 is CASSLGGRGPDTQYF. The CDR3 region has the DNA TGCGCCAGCAGCTTAGGCGGGAGAGGGCCAGATACGCAGTATTTT.

The CDR3 loop is CASSLEGTANTGELFF. Written as DNA, the CDR3 is TGTGCCAGCAGCTTAGAGGGGACAGCTAACACCGGGGAGCTGTTTTTT. The chain carries TRBV7-3 and TRBJ2-2; 7 nucleotides line up with TRBD1. The junction had 5 bases not matched to a gene; V was cut back by 2 bases and J by 2 bases. Germline V gives CDR1 SGHTA, CDR2 FQGTGA. The CDR3 has 16 amino acids.

The genes are TRBV28 and TRBJ1-1, with D tentatively TRBD1 (6 bases). Germline lookup yields CDR1 MDHEN and CDR2 SYDVKM. The ends were cut back, 3 bases at V and 2 bases at J, with 13 bases in the middle. The CDR3 runs 15 residues. CDR3 bases: TGTGCCAGCAGTTTTCCAGGGGCTCTCAACACTGAAGCTTTCTTT. It specifies CASSFPGALNTEAFF.

This chain uses TRBV5-5 with TRBJ2-5; possibly TRBD1 or TRBD2 for D (5 bases each). The CDR3 is 15 residues long. The germline CDR1 and CDR2 sequences are SGHKS and YYEKEE (reference sequence). V dropped 2 bases and J dropped 8 bases, with 19 bases sitting between them. CDR3 residues: CASSFEVRGHGTQYF. The CDR3 region has the DNA TGTGCCAGCAGCTTTGAGGTTCGGGGCCATGGTACCCAGTACTTC.

V is TRBV15 and J is TRBJ1-4; D might be TRBD1 (5 bases). CDR1 and CDR2 from the germline V gene are LNHNV and YYDKDF (reference sequence). The germline V and J ends were trimmed by 8 bases and 8 bases, with 15 bases remaining between them. The CDR3 is 13 residues long. CDR3 in DNA: TGTGCCACCGCCCGACGGGGGAACGAAAAACTGTTTTTT. Protein product: CATARRGNEKLFF.